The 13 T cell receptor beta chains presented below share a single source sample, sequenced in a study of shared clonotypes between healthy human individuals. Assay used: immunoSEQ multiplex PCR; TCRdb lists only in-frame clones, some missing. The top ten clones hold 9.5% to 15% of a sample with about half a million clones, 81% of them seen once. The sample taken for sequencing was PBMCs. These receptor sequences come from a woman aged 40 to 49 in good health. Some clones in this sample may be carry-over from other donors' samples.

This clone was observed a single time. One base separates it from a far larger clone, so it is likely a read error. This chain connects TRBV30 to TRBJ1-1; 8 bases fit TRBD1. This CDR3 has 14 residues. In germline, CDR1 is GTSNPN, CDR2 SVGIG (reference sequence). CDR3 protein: CAWRDRDRNTEDFF. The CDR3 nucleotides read TGTGCCTGGAGGGACCGGGACAGGAACACTGAAGATTTCTTT.

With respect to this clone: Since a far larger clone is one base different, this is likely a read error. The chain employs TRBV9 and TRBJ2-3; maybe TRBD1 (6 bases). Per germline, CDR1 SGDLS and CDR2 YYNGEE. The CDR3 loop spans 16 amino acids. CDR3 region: CAGSETGQSHTDTQYF. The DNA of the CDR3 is TGTGCCGGCAGCGAGACCGGACAGAGCCACACAGATACGCAGTATTTT.

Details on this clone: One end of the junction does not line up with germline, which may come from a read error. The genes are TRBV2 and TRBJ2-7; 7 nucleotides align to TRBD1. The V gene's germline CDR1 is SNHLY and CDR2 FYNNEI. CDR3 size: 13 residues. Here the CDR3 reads CASRVASGQPVDF. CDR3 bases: TGTGCCAGCAGGGTGGCGTCGGGACAGCCTGTAGACTTC.

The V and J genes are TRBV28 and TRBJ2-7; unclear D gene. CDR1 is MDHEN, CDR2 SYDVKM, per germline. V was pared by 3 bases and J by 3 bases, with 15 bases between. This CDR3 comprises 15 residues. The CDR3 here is CASSFPPSRDYEQYF. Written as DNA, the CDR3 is TGTGCCAGCAGTTTTCCCCCATCAAGGGACTACGAGCAGTACTTC.

Written as DNA, the CDR3 is TGTGCCATCAGTGATGCCGGGGCAACTAATGAAAAACTGTTTTTT. Translated: CAISDAGATNEKLFF. The gene calls are TRBV10-3 and TRBJ1-4; no clear D gene. The CDR3 sequence is 15 residues long. Trimming stripped 3 bases from V and 0 bases from J, with 8 bases between. Germline V gene lookup returns CDR1 ENHRY and CDR2 SYGVKD.

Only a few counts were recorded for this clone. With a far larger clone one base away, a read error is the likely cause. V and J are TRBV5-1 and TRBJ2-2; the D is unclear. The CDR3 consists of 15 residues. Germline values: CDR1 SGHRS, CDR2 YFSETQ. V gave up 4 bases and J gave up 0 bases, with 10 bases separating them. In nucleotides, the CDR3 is TGCGCCAGCAGCCCACCTACAACGAACACCGGGGAGCTGTTTTTT. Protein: CASSPPTTNTGELFF.

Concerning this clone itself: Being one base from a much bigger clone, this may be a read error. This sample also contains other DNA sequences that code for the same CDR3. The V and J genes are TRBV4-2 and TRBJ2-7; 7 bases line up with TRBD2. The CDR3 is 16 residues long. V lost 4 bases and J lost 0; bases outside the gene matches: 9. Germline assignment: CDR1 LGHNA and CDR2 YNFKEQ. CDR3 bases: TGTGCCAGCAGCCGAGAGCTAGCGGTTAACTCCTACGAGCAGTACTTC. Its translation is CASSRELAVNSYEQYF.

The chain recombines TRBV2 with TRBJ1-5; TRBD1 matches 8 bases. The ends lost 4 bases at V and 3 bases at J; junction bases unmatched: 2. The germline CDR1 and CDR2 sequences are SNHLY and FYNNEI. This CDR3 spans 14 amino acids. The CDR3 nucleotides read TGTGCCAGCAGTGCAGGGGGCCCCAATCAGCCCCAGCATTTT. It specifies CASSAGGPNQPQHF.

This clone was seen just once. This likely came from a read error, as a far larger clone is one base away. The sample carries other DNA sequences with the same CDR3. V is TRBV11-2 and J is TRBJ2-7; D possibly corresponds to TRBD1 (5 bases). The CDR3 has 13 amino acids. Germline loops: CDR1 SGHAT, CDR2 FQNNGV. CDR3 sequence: CASSLQGSYEQYF. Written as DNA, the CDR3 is TGCGCCAGCAGCTTGCAGGGCTCCTACGAGCAGTACTTC.

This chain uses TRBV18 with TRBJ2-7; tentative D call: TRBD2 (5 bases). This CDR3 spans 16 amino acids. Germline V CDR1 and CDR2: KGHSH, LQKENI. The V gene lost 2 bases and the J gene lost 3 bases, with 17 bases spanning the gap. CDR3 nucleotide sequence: TGTGCCAGCTCACCAAGCGGCAATAGGTGGGGCTACGAGCAGTACTTC. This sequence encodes CASSPSGNRWGYEQYF.

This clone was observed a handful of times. Written as DNA, the CDR3 is TGCGCCAGCAGCTTGAGGGCGGGAGAAGACGAGCAGTACTTC. Its translation: CASSLRAGEDEQYF. This chain joins TRBV5-1 and TRBJ2-5, with 7 bases lining up with TRBD2. The assigned J gene may be wrong: the sequence end matches TRBJ2-7 better. CDR1 is SGHRS, CDR2 YFSETQ, per germline. This CDR3 contains 14 residues.

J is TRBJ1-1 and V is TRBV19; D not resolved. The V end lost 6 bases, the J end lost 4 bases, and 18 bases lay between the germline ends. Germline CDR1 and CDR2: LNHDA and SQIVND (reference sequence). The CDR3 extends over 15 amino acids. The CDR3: CASRGKGMGVTEAFF. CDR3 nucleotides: TGTGCCAGTAGAGGCAAGGGAATGGGAGTCACTGAAGCTTTCTTT.

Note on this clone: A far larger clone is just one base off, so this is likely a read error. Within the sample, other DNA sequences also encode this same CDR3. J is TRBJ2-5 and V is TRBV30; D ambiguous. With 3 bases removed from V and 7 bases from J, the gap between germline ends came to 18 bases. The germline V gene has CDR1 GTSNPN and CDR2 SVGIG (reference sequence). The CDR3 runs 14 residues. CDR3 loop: CAWSVIGNLGTQYF. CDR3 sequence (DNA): TGTGCCTGGAGCGTAATCGGCAACCTTGGGACCCAGTACTTC.